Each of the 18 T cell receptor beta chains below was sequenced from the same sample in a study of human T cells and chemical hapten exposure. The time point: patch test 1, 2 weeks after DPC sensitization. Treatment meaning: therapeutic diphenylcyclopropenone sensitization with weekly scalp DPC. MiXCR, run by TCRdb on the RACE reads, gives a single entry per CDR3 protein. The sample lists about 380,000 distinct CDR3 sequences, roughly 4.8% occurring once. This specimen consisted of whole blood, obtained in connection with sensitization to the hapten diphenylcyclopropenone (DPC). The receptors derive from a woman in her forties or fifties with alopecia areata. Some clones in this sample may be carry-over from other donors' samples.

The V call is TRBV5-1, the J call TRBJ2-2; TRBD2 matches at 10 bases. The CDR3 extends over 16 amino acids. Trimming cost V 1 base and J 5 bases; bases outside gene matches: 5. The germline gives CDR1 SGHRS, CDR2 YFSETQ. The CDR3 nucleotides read TGCGCCAGCAGCTTGACTAGCGGGATGTTTACCGGGGAGCTGTTTTTT. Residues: CASSLTSGMFTGELFF.

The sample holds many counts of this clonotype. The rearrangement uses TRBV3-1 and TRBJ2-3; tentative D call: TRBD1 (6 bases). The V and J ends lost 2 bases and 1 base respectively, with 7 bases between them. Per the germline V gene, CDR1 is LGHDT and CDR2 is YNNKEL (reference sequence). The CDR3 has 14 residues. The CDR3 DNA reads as TGTGCCAGCAGCCAAAGGACAGGCACAGATACGCAGTATTTT. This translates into CASSQRTGTDTQYF.

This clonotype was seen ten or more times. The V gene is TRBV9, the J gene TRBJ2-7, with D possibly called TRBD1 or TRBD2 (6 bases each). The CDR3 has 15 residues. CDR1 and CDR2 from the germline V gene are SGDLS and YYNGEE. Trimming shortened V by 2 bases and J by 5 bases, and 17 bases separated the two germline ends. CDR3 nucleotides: TGTGCCAGCAGCGTGACTAGTACAGGGCTTAACGAGCAGTACTTC. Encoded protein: CASSVTSTGLNEQYF.

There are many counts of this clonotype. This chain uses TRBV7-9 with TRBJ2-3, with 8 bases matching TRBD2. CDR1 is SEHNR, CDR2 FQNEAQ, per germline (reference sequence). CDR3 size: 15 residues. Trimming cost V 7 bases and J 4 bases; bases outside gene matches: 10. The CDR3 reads CASTPGGSGADTQYF. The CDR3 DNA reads TGTGCCAGCACTCCGGGAGGTAGCGGGGCAGATACGCAGTATTTT.

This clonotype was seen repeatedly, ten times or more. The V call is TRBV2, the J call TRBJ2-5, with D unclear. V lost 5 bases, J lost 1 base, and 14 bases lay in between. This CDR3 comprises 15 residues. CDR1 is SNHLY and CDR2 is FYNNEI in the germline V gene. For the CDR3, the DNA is TGTGCCAGCAGTCTGAACCCGGACCCCCAAGAGACCCAGTACTTC. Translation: CASSLNPDPQETQYF.

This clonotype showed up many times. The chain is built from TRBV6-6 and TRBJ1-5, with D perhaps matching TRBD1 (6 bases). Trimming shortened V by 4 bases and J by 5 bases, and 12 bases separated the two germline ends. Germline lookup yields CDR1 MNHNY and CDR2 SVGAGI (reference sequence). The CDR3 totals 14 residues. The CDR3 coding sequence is TGTGCCAGCAGTTCCCCCGGACAGTATCAGCCCCAGCATTTT. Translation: CASSSPGQYQPQHF.

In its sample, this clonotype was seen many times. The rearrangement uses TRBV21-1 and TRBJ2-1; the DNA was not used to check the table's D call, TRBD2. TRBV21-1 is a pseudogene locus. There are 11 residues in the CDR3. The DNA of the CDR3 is TGTGCCAGCAGCAAAGCGAGCGGGGAGTTCTTC. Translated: CASSKASGEFF.

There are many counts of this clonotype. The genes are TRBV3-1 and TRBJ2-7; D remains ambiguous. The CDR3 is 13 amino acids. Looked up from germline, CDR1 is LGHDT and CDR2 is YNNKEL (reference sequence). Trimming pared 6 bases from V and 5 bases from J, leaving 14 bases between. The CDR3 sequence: CASSYSRTDEQYF. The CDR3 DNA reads TGTGCCAGCAGTTATAGCAGAACGGACGAGCAGTACTTC.

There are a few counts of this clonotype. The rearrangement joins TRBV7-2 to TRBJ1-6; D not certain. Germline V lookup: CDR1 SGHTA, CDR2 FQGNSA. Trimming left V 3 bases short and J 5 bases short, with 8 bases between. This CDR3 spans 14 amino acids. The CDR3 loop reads CASSFSDNNSPLHF. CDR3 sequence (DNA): TGTGCCAGCAGCTTTTCAGATAATAATTCACCCCTCCACTTT.

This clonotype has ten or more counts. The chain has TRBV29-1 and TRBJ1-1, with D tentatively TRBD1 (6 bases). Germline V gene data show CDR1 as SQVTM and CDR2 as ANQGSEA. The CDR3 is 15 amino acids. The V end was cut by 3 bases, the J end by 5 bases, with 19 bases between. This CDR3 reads CSVELLAGAQTEAFF. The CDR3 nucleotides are TGCAGCGTTGAGTTGCTGGCGGGGGCGCAGACTGAAGCTTTCTTT.

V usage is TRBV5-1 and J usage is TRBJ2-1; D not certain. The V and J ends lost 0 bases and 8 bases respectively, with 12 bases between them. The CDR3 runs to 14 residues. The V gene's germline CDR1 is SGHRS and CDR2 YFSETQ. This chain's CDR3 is CASSLAPLSDEQFF. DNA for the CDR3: TGCGCCAGCAGCTTGGCCCCTCTGTCGGATGAGCAGTTCTTC. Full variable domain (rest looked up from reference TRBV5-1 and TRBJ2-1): KAGVTQTPRYLIKTRGQQVTLSCSPISGHRSVSWYQQTPGQGLQFLFEYFSETQRNKGNFPGRFSGRQFSNSRSEMNVSTLELGDSALYLCASSLAPLSDEQFFGPGTRLTVL.

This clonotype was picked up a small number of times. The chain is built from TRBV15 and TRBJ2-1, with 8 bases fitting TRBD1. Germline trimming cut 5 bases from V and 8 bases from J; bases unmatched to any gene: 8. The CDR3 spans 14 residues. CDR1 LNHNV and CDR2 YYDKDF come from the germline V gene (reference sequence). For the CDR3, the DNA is TGTGCCACCAGCGTTAACAGGGGGTTGGATGAGCAGTTCTTC. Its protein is CATSVNRGLDEQFF. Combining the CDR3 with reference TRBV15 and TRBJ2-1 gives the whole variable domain DAMVIQNPRYQVTQFGKPVTLSCSQTLNHNVMYWYQQKSSQAPKLLFHYYDKDFNNEADTPDNFQSRRPNTSFCFLDIRSPGLGDTAMYLCATSVNRGLDEQFFGPGTRLTVL.

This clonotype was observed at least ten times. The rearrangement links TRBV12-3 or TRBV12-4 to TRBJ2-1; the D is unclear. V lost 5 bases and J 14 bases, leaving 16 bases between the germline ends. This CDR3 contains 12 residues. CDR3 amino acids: CASSTELSTEFF. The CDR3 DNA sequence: TGTGCCAGCAGTACTGAGTTGAGCACGGAGTTCTTC.

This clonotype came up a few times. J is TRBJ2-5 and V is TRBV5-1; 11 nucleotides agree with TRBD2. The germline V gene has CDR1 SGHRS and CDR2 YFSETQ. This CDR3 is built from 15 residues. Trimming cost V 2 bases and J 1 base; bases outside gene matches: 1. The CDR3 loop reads CASSFSGGAQETQYF. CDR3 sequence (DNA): TGCGCCAGCAGCTTTAGCGGGGGGGCCCAAGAGACCCAGTACTTC.

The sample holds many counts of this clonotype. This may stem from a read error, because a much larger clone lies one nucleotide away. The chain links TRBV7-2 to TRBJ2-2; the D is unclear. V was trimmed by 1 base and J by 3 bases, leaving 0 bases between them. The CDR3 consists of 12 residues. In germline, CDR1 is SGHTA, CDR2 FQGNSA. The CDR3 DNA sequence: TGTGCCAGCAGCTTAGACACCGGGGAGCTGTTTTTT. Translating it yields CASSLDTGELFF.

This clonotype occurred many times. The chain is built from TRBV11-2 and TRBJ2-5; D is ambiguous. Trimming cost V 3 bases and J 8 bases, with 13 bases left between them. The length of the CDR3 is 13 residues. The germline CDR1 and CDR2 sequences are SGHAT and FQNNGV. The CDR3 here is CASSLDPSVTQYF. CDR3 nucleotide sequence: TGTGCCAGCAGCTTGGACCCGTCGGTTACCCAGTACTTC.

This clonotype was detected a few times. The chain's CDR3 is CASSLYRETEAFF. CDR3 in DNA: TGTGCCAGCAGCTTGTACAGGGAAACTGAAGCTTTCTTT. The chain carries TRBV11-1 and TRBJ1-1, with TRBD1 as a possible D gene (6 bases). This CDR3 contains 13 residues. Germline V gene sequence: CDR1 SGHAT, CDR2 FQDESV (reference sequence). V was clipped by 3 bases and J by 5 bases, with 10 bases between them.

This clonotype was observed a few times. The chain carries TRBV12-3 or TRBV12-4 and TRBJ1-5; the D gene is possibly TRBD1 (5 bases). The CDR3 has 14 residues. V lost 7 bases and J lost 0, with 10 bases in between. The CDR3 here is CASKHGASNQPQHF. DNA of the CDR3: TGTGCCAGCAAACACGGGGCTAGCAATCAGCCCCAGCATTTT.